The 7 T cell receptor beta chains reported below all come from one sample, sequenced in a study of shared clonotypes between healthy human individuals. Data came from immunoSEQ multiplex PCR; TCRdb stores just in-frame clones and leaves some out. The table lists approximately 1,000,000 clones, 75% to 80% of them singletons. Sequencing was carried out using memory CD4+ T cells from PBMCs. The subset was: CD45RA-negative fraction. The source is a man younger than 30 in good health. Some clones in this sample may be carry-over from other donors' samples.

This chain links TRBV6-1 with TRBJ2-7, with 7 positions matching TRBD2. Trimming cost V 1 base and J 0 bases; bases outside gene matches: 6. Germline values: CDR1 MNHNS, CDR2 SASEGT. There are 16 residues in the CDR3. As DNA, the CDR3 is TGTGCCAGCAGTGAAGGTTCTAGCGGAAGCTCCTACGAGCAGTACTTC. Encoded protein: CASSEGSSGSSYEQYF.

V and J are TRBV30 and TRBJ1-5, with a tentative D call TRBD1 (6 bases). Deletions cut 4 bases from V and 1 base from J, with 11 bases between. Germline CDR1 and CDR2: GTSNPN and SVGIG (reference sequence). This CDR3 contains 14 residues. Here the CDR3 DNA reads TGTGCCTGGACAGGGGAGGTCAGCAATCAGCCCCAGCATTTT. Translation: CAWTGEVSNQPQHF.

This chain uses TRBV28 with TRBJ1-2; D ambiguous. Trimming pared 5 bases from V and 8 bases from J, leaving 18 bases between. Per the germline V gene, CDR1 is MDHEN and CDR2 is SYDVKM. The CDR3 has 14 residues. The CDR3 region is CASSPLDGRAGYTF. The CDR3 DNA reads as TGTGCCAGCAGTCCCTTGGACGGGAGGGCGGGCTACACCTTC.

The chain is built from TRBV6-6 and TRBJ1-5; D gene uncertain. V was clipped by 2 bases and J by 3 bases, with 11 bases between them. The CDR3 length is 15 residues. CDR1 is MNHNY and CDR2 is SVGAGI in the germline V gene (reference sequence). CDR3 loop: CASSYSVGPNQPQHF. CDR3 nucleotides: TGTGCCAGCAGTTACAGTGTGGGCCCCAATCAGCCCCAGCATTTT.

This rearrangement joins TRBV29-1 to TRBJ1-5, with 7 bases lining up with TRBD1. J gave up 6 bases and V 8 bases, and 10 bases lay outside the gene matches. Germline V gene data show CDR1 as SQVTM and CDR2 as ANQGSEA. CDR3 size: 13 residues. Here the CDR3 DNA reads TGCAGCTCGTCAGGGGGGCCGTTTCAGCCCCAGCATTTT. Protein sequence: CSSSGGPFQPQHF.

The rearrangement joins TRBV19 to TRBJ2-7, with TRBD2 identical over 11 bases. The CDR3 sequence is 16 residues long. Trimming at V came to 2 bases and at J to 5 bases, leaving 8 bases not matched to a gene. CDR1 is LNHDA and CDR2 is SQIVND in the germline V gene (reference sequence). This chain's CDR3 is CASSILTSGRIHEQYF. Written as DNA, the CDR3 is TGTGCCAGTAGTATACTAACTAGCGGGAGAATCCACGAGCAGTACTTC.

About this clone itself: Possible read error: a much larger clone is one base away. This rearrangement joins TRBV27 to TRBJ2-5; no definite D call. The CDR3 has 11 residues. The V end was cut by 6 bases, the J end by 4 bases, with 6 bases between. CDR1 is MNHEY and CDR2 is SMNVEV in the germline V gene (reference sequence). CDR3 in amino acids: CASSFAETQYF. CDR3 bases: TGTGCCAGCAGCTTTGCAGAGACCCAGTACTTC.